This TCR beta chain was recovered during a study of T cell changes during pregnancy in multiple sclerosis. V was clipped by 0 bases and J by 8 bases, with 8 bases between them. The germline V gene encodes CDR1 MNHNS and CDR2 SASEGT. The CDR3 has 14 residues. Clones were read by immunoSEQ multiplex PCR, and TCRdb kept only the in-frame ones, dropping some. The table has about 40,000 clones, around 93% seen once. The chain couples TRBV6-1 to TRBJ1-6; D not certain. The sequence was collected from a female donor with multiple sclerosis, enrolled in a pregnancy study. Material: CD4+ T cells from peripheral blood mononuclear cells, obtained after pregnancy. CDR3 nucleotides: TGTGCCAGCAGTGAAGCTACGGTTTATTCACCCCTCCACTTT. Translation: CASSEATVYSPLHF.